This TCR beta chain was profiled in a study of OX40 agonist ivuxolimab in advanced cancers. Germline V lookup: CDR1 SGHTA, CDR2 FQGTGA. V was cut by 5 bases and J by 7 bases, with 18 bases left in between. The length of the CDR3 is 15 residues. This clone showed up just once. Sequencing used immunoSEQ multiplex PCR; TCRdb keeps in-frame clones, though not all of them. The table shows about 82,000 clones, with over 80% occurring only once. This TCR was sampled from an adult with an advanced solid tumor such as melanoma, head and neck, liver or kidney cancer. The chain has TRBV7-3 and TRBJ2-1, with D maybe TRBD2 (6 bases). This sample comprised CD4+ or CD8+ T cells sorted from blood, obtained in a trial of the OX40 agonist ivuxolimab. CDR3 DNA sequence: TGTGCCAGCAGCAGGGACTCTCTAACGGCTAATGAGCAGTTCTTC. Encoded protein: CASSRDSLTANEQFF.